This T cell receptor beta chain emerged from a study of CD8 T cells in Susac syndrome. Reverse transcription of roughly 0.5 to 1 ug RNA used random hexamers. Across 54 Vbeta and 13 Jbeta, immunoSEQ multiplex PCR amplified TCR beta CDR3. TCRdb reanalysed the immunoSEQ multiplex PCR reads using MiXCR and keeps one entry per CDR3 protein. The data show over 150,000 distinct CDR3 sequences, about 96% seen once. V shed 4 bases and J shed 8 bases, with 15 bases lying between them. The length of the CDR3 is 13 residues. Germline values: CDR1 SGDLS, CDR2 YYNGEE. The TCR sequence derives from a human donor with Susac syndrome. The sequencing sample was made of CD4+ T cells from PBMCs. This chain joins TRBV9 and TRBJ2-5; maybe TRBD2 (5 bases). This CDR3 is CASSTSVSSTQYF. The CDR3 DNA is TGTGCCAGCAGCACTTCGGTCTCTAGCACCCAGTACTTC.